This T cell receptor (beta chain) appears in the sequencing data of a study of blood T cell repertoires in COVID-19. Study summary: Acute and convalescent COVID-19 samples came from the United States, Italy and Spain. PBMCs, B-cell-depleted T cells, or T cells were the source of the cDNA or gDNA that made up the material.

The Seattle patients joined while their infection was active and were tracked longitudinally afterward. In the study's own analysis: The authors estimated nucleated cell counts from reference gene primer amplification. The table came from immunoSEQ multiplex PCR; TCRdb's copy has only in-frame clones and leaves some out. V and J calls and clone size are as listed in that table; D and trimming were resolved from the DNA. The sample shows approximately 530,000 clones, about 89% of them seen only once. Per germline, CDR1 SGHRS and CDR2 YFSETQ. V dropped 5 bases and J dropped 4; count of bases not matched to a gene: 6. CDR3 size: 15 residues.

Sequencing was carried out using peripheral blood. The sequence came from a woman between 50 and 59 years old with COVID-19, enrolled during active disease. The rearrangement links TRBV5-1 to TRBJ1-1; TRBD1 agrees at 12 bases. The CDR3 reads CASRSGTGGGTEAFF. Here the CDR3 DNA reads TGCGCCAGCAGATCGGGGACAGGGGGCGGCACTGAAGCTTTCTTT.